Described below is a single T cell receptor (beta chain) sequence and its context. What it binds is unknown. These data are taken from a study of identifying expanded T cells in peripheral blood. The germline V gene has CDR1 SGHVS and CDR2 FQNEAQ. Trimming left V 5 bases short and J 0 bases short, with 11 bases between. The CDR3 spans 15 residues. TCRdb's table, derived via immunoSEQ multiplex PCR, lists solely in-frame clones and lacks some. This table has under 100,000 clones, 80% to 90% appearing once. Findings of the study overall: Variance in clone template counts between roughly two-week samples significantly increased with total template count across all healthy donors. Over approximately two and four weeks, about 15 and 18 clones changed, versus 1.2 between replicates.

No infections or other immune events were documented during collection. The material sequenced was blood. The TCR sequence derives from a person between 18 and 75 years old in good health. The chain links TRBV7-8 to TRBJ1-5; D is unresolved. DNA of the CDR3: TGTGCCAGCAGCCAAGCCAGCAATAGCAATCAGCCCCAGCATTTT. Its translation is CASSQASNSNQPQHF.